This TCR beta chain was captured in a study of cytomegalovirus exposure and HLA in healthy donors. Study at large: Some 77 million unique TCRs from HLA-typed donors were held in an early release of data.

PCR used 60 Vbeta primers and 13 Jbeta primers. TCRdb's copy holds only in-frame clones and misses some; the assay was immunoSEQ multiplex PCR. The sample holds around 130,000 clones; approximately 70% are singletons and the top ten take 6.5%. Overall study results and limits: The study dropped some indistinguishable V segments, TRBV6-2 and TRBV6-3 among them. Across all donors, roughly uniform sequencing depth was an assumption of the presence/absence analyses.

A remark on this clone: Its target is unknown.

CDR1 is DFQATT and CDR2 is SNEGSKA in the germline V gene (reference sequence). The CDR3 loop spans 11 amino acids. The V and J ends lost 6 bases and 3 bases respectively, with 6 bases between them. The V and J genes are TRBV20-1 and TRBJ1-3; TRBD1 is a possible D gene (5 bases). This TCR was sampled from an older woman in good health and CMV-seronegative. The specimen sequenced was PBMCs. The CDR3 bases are TGCAGTGCAGGGGTTGGAAACACCATATATTTT. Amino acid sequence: CSAGVGNTIYF.